This TCR beta chain was identified in a study of human T cells and chemical hapten exposure. Across the study: Patients having alopecia areata, totalis or universalis were mostly female. How much TCR each sample yielded varied, mostly because pooled library volumes differed slightly.

The time point was: pre-sensitization, week 0. Documented treatment: therapeutic diphenylcyclopropenone sensitization with weekly scalp DPC. Using its own MiXCR run on the RACE reads, TCRdb lists one record per CDR3 protein. The sample shows more than 150,000 distinct CDR3 sequences, roughly 30% of them seen only once. V was clipped by 2 bases and J by 7 bases; unmatched bases: 9. The CDR3 length is 15 residues. Looked up from germline, CDR1 is MDHEN and CDR2 is SYDVKM. This clonotype showed up just a few times. The sequenced sample was whole blood, obtained in connection with sensitization to the hapten diphenylcyclopropenone (DPC). The V call is TRBV28, the J call TRBJ2-7; the match to TRBD2 covers 9 bases. This clonotype originated in a woman aged 30 to 39 with alopecia areata. Some clones in this sample may be carry-over from other donors' samples. The CDR3 sequence: CASSLGIAGVREQYF. The CDR3 DNA reads as TGTGCCAGCAGTTTAGGTATAGCGGGAGTGCGTGAGCAGTACTTC. Full variable domain (rest looked up from reference TRBV28 and TRBJ2-7): DVKVTQSSRYLVKRTGEKVFLECVQDMDHENMFWYRQDPGLGLRLIYFSYDVKMKEKGDIPEGYSVSREKKERFSLILESASTNQTSMYLCASSLGIAGVREQYFGPGTRLTVT.